This TCR beta chain was captured in a study of cytomegalovirus exposure and HLA in healthy donors. PCR used 60 Vbeta primers and 13 Jbeta primers. This table comes from immunoSEQ multiplex PCR, and its TCRdb copy is limited to in-frame clones, with some not included. The profile shows 150,000 or so clones, roughly 10% of them singletons. Whole-study results and caveats: For cytomegalovirus status, the classifier reportedly gave diagnoses with high specificity and sensitivity. Rare TCR sequences predominated, though certain public TCRs were found in many donors.

Remarks on this clone: The target antigen is unknown.

This receptor was identified in a man over 45 in good health and CMV-seronegative. The specimen sequenced was PBMCs.

The CDR3: CASSAWTSGRITGELFF. CDR3 bases: TGTGCCAGCAGCGCTTGGACTAGCGGGAGAATCACCGGGGAGCTGTTTTTT. The chain couples TRBV9 to TRBJ2-2, with 13 bases aligning to TRBD2. The CDR3 covers 17 residues. After removal of 3 bases from V and 4 bases from J, the junction contained 6 bases not matched to a gene. The germline CDR1 and CDR2 sequences are SGDLS and YYNGEE.